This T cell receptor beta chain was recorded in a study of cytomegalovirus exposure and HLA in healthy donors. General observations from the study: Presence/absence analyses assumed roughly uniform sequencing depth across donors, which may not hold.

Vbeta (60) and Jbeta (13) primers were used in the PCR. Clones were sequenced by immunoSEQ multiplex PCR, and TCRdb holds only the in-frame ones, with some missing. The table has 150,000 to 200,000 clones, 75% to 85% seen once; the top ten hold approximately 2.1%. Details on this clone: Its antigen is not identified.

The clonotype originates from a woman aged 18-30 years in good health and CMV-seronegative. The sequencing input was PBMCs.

CDR3 amino acids: CASSSLRGRALFTEAFF. In DNA form, the CDR3 reads TGTGCCAGCAGCTCCCTAAGAGGCAGGGCTCTTTTCACTGAAGCTTTCTTT. This chain connects TRBV11-2 to TRBJ1-1, with TRBD1 as a possible D gene (5 bases). The V and J ends lost 4 bases and 4 bases respectively, with 22 bases between them. In germline, CDR1 is SGHAT, CDR2 FQNNGV. The CDR3 runs 17 residues.